These 30 T cell receptor beta chains were all obtained from the same sample, sequenced in a study of cytomegalovirus exposure and HLA in healthy donors. PCR employed 60 Vbeta and 13 Jbeta primers. Generated by immunoSEQ multiplex PCR, the TCRdb table keeps only in-frame clones and is missing some. The data show 120,000 or so clones, with around 79% seen just once and roughly 6.3% held by the top ten. Sequencing was performed on PBMCs. These receptors all come from a woman between 40 and 50 years old in good health and CMV-seronegative.

This clone was observed once. The chain links TRBV4-1 to TRBJ2-3; 9 bases agree with TRBD1. The V gene end was trimmed by 2 bases and the J gene end by 4 bases; junction bases not matched to a gene: 10. This CDR3 has 17 residues. Germline V gene sequence: CDR1 MGHRA, CDR2 YSYEKL. The CDR3 region has the DNA TGCGCCAGCAGCCAATCCCACAGGGGGCGCAGCGCAGATACGCAGTATTTT. It encodes CASSQSHRGRSADTQYF.

J is TRBJ2-5 and V is TRBV5-1; D may be TRBD2 (5 bases). V was pared by 3 bases and J by 0 bases, with 15 bases between. The germline V gene has CDR1 SGHRS and CDR2 YFSETQ. This CDR3 is 16 amino acids long. The CDR3 spells CASSSGVGYDQETQYF. The CDR3, as DNA: TGCGCCAGCAGCTCCGGGGTGGGATACGACCAAGAGACCCAGTACTTC.

The chain carries TRBV6-5 and TRBJ1-2; 9 positions match TRBD1. Germline CDR1 is MNHEY and CDR2 is SVGAGI. V trimming: 6 bases; J trimming: 5 bases; junction bases outside the gene matches: 7. The CDR3 spans 14 residues. The CDR3 DNA reads as TGTGCCAGCAGGAGGACAGGGGATGGGTATGGCTACACCTTC. This encodes CASRRTGDGYGYTF.

The chain links TRBV21-1 to TRBJ1-2; the tabulated D call, TRBD1, remains unverified against the DNA. TRBV21-1 is reported as a pseudogene. The CDR3 spans 15 residues. The CDR3 DNA reads as TGTGCCAGCAGAGACCGTGCGACAGGGACGCGCGGCTACACCTTC. Residues: CASRDRATGTRGYTF.

This chain joins TRBV27 and TRBJ1-5; D gene uncertain. The CDR3 runs 14 residues. Trimming removed 3 bases at V and 7 bases at J, with 13 bases between. From germline, CDR1 is MNHEY and CDR2 SMNVEV (reference sequence). This chain's CDR3 is CASSLVGSLQPQHF. The CDR3 bases are TGTGCCAGCAGTTTGGTCGGGTCCCTGCAGCCCCAGCATTTT.

The CDR3 protein is CASRYRGTEAFF. CDR3 DNA: TGTGCCAGTAGGTACAGGGGTACTGAAGCTTTCTTT. This chain joins TRBV19 and TRBJ1-1; 7 nucleotides match TRBD1. Losses at the gene ends were 6 bases for V and 5 bases for J; bases not matched to a gene: 3. Germline CDR1 is LNHDA and CDR2 is SQIVND (reference sequence). CDR3 length: 12 residues.

V gene TRBV7-2 combines with J gene TRBJ1-3; no clear D. Trimming left V 5 bases short and J 4 bases short, with 12 bases between. The CDR3 runs 14 residues. CDR1 and CDR2 from the germline V gene are SGHTA and FQGNSA. The CDR3 DNA is TGTGCCAGCAGCCAGGACTTAGTCGGAAACACCATATATTTT. Amino acids: CASSQDLVGNTIYF.

The V and J genes are TRBV4-1 and TRBJ2-7; weak D call: TRBD1 (7 bases). In germline, CDR1 is MGHRA, CDR2 YSYEKL. This CDR3 contains 15 residues. V was shortened by 2 bases and J by 2 bases, with 13 bases between the two germline ends. CDR3 coding DNA: TGCGCCAGCAGCCAACCTCAGGGGGGCACCTACGAGCAGTACTTC. Translating gives CASSQPQGGTYEQYF.

The chain carries TRBV5-6 and TRBJ2-3; 10 nucleotides agree with TRBD1. The V gene end was trimmed by 4 bases and the J gene end by 1 base; junction bases not matched to a gene: 6. CDR1 and CDR2 from the germline V gene are SGHDT and YYEEEE. CDR3 length equals 16 residues. CDR3: CASSPTGTGGTDTQYF. Written as DNA, the CDR3 is TGTGCCAGCAGCCCCACGGGGACAGGGGGCACAGATACGCAGTATTTT.

This chain uses TRBV11-2 with TRBJ1-6; 9 bases align to TRBD1. J lost 4 bases, V lost 1 base, and 5 bases had no gene match. The germline V gene has CDR1 SGHAT and CDR2 FQNNGV. The CDR3 consists of 17 residues. The CDR3 protein is CASSLVPGTGYNSPLHF. The CDR3 nucleotides read TGTGCCAGCAGCTTAGTGCCGGGGACAGGGTATAATTCACCCCTCCACTTT. Based on the CDR3 plus reference TRBV11-2 and TRBJ1-6, the full variable domain is EAGVAQSPRYKIIEKRQSVAFWCNPISGHATLYWYQQILGQGPKLLIQFQNNGVVDDSQLPKDRFSAERLKGVDSTLKIQPAKLEDSAVYLCASSLVPGTGYNSPLHFGNGTRLTVT.

With respect to this clone: Mismatch with germline at one junction end may stem from a read error. The chain is built from TRBV6-1 and TRBJ1-2, with D possibly matching TRBD1 (5 bases). This CDR3 is built from 12 residues. Germline-derived CDR1 and CDR2 are MNHNS and SASEGT. The CDR3 DNA sequence: TGTGCCTGCAGGGAGTTTAACTATGGCTACACCTTC. It encodes CACREFNYGYTF.

The V call is TRBV7-9, the J call TRBJ2-6; maybe TRBD1 (5 bases). Germline lookup yields CDR1 SEHNR and CDR2 FQNEAQ (reference sequence). CDR3 size: 16 residues. V gave up 1 base and J gave up 4 bases, with 11 bases separating them. CDR3 amino acids: CASSLVGAAGANVLTF. The CDR3 coding sequence is TGTGCCAGCAGCTTAGTTGGGGCCGCCGGGGCCAACGTCCTGACTTTC.

There are a few counts of this clone. The rearrangement joins TRBV28 to TRBJ2-1; 9 bases line up with TRBD1. Germline CDR1 and CDR2: MDHEN and SYDVKM. The CDR3 loop spans 14 amino acids. Losses at the gene ends were 5 bases for V and 7 bases for J; bases not matched to a gene: 6. CDR3 in amino acids: CASSRQGVLNEQFF. CDR3 nucleotides: TGTGCCAGCAGTAGACAGGGGGTGCTGAATGAGCAGTTCTTC.

This clone came up a few times. The chain employs TRBV5-1 and TRBJ2-3; tentatively, D is TRBD2 (6 bases). Germline CDR1 and CDR2: SGHRS and YFSETQ. Trimming shortened V by 6 bases and J by 0 bases, and 14 bases separated the two germline ends. The CDR3 consists of 15 residues. CDR3 region: CASTLSGSSTDTQYF. CDR3 nucleotide sequence: TGCGCCAGCACCCTCAGCGGGTCTAGCACAGATACGCAGTATTTT.

The chain recombines TRBV5-1 with TRBJ2-7, with D unresolved. The CDR3 has 14 amino acids. The germline gives CDR1 SGHRS, CDR2 YFSETQ. V lost 1 base and J 3 bases, leaving 11 bases between the germline ends. CDR3 amino acids: CASSLTVTGYEQYF. CDR3 sequence (DNA): TGCGCCAGCAGCTTGACTGTAACTGGCTACGAGCAGTACTTC.

This clone appeared a single time. The V and J genes are TRBV2 and TRBJ1-6; 8 bases are a match to TRBD1. The V segment lost 5 bases and the J segment 8 bases; nucleotides outside the gene matches: 5. Germline assignment: CDR1 SNHLY and CDR2 FYNNEI. The CDR3 has 14 amino acids. CDR3 sequence: CASSFDRGDSPLHF. The CDR3 coding sequence is TGTGCCAGCAGTTTTGACAGGGGTGATTCACCCCTCCACTTT. Looking up the rest from reference TRBV2 and TRBJ1-6 gives the full variable domain: EPEVTQTPSHQVTQMGQEVILRCVPISNHLYFYWYRQILGQKVEFLVSFYNNEISEKSEIFDDQFSVERPDGSNFTLKIRSTKLEDSAMYFCASSFDRGDSPLHFGNGTRLTVT.

This chain links TRBV20-1 with TRBJ1-2; 8 bases match TRBD1. V shed 5 bases, J shed 10 bases, and the junction held 6 bases outside the gene matches. The CDR3 contains 11 residues. Germline loops: CDR1 DFQATT, CDR2 SNEGSKA (reference sequence). The CDR3 loop reads CSAGRDRTYTF. CDR3 in DNA: TGCAGTGCTGGCCGGGACAGGACCTACACCTTC.

The chain has TRBV11-3 and TRBJ2-3, with 7 nucleotides matching TRBD1. V was pared by 3 bases and J by 4 bases, with 1 base of the junction left unmatched. The CDR3 is 13 amino acids. The germline CDR1 and CDR2 sequences are SGHNT and YENEEA. The CDR3 DNA sequence: TGTGCCAGCAGCTTCACAGGGGCAGATACGCAGTATTTT. Translation gives CASSFTGADTQYF.

About this clone: In the same sample, other DNA sequences code for this CDR3. V is TRBV28 and J is TRBJ1-3; 10 nucleotides agree with TRBD1. CDR3 length: 15 amino acids. J was trimmed by 8 bases and V by 5 bases; bases with no gene match: 9. From germline, CDR1 is MDHEN and CDR2 SYDVKM. The CDR3 is CASSAPGTGADTIYF. The CDR3 DNA is TGTGCCAGCAGTGCCCCCGGGACAGGGGCGGACACCATATATTTT.

This clone came up a few times. The chain recombines TRBV18 with TRBJ1-1; 8 positions agree with TRBD1. Trimming took 1 base from V and 7 from J; bases not matched to a gene: 14. This CDR3 has 17 amino acids. The germline V gene encodes CDR1 KGHSH and CDR2 LQKENI. Here the CDR3 DNA reads TGTGCCAGCTCACCACAGGCGGCAGGGGGCGCCGGTATTGAAGCTTTCTTT. It encodes CASSPQAAGGAGIEAFF.

The gene calls are TRBV5-1 and TRBJ2-2; 8 bases fit TRBD1. The length of the CDR3 is 14 residues. The trim removed 0 bases at V and 5 bases at J, leaving 0 bases unmatched. The V gene's germline CDR1 is SGHRS and CDR2 YFSETQ. CDR3: CASSLGTGTGELFF. The DNA of the CDR3 is TGCGCCAGCAGCTTGGGGACAGGGACCGGGGAGCTGTTTTTT.

This clone was seen more than once but under ten times. The chain employs TRBV2 and TRBJ2-1; TRBD1 agrees at 8 bases. Germline-derived CDR1 and CDR2 are SNHLY and FYNNEI. The V segment lost 4 bases and the J segment 2 bases; nucleotides outside the gene matches: 1. This CDR3 contains 14 residues. The chain's CDR3 is CASSVDRAYNEQFF. The CDR3 nucleotides are TGTGCCAGCAGTGTGGACAGGGCCTACAATGAGCAGTTCTTC. The full variable domain, completed using reference TRBV2 and TRBJ2-1, is EPEVTQTPSHQVTQMGQEVILRCVPISNHLYFYWYRQILGQKVEFLVSFYNNEISEKSEIFDDQFSVERPDGSNFTLKIRSTKLEDSAMYFCASSVDRAYNEQFFGPGTRLTVL.

The CDR3 is CASSRWGGNQPQHF. The CDR3 DNA is TGTGCCAGCAGTCGATGGGGGGGGAATCAGCCCCAGCATTTT. The chain combines TRBV27 with TRBJ1-5, with a tentative D call TRBD1 (5 bases). Per the germline V gene, CDR1 is MNHEY and CDR2 is SMNVEV (reference sequence). CDR3 length: 14 amino acids. Trimming cost V 5 bases and J 4 bases, with 12 bases left between them.

The rearrangement uses TRBV11-2 and TRBJ1-5, with D possibly matching TRBD1 (5 bases). CDR3 size: 13 residues. Germline-derived CDR1 and CDR2 are SGHAT and FQNNGV. With 4 bases removed from V and 3 bases from J, the gap between germline ends came to 7 bases. This CDR3 is CASSWTNNQPQHF. For the CDR3, the DNA is TGTGCCAGCAGCTGGACAAACAATCAGCCCCAGCATTTT. Looking up the rest from reference TRBV11-2 and TRBJ1-5 gives the full variable domain: EAGVAQSPRYKIIEKRQSVAFWCNPISGHATLYWYQQILGQGPKLLIQFQNNGVVDDSQLPKDRFSAERLKGVDSTLKIQPAKLEDSAVYLCASSWTNNQPQHFGDGTRLSIL.

The chain links TRBV7-2 to TRBJ1-5; perhaps TRBD1 as D (6 bases). The V and J ends lost 1 base and 4 bases respectively, with 11 bases between them. CDR3 size: 15 residues. Germline V gene data show CDR1 as SGHTA and CDR2 as FQGNSA. The CDR3 is CASSLEDRANQPQHF. DNA for the CDR3: TGTGCCAGCAGCTTAGAGGACAGAGCAAATCAGCCCCAGCATTTT.

The chain carries TRBV19 and TRBJ1-5; TRBD1 aligns across 8 bases. This CDR3 has 15 amino acids. V trimming: 4 bases; J trimming: 2 bases; junction bases outside the gene matches: 4. Germline assignment: CDR1 LNHDA and CDR2 SQIVND (reference sequence). CDR3 in DNA: TGTGCCAGTAGTACAGGGACAGGCCGCAATCAGCCCCAGCATTTT. Amino acids: CASSTGTGRNQPQHF. Complete variable domain (other parts from reference TRBV19 and TRBJ1-5): DGGITQSPKYLFRKEGQNVTLSCEQNLNHDAMYWYRQDPGQGLRLIYYSQIVNDFQKGDIAEGYSVSREKKESFPLTVTSAQKNPTAFYLCASSTGTGRNQPQHFGDGTRLSIL.

With regard to this clone: Other nucleotide sequences from this sample produce the same CDR3. This chain connects TRBV11-2 to TRBJ1-2; 7 positions agree with TRBD1. CDR1 is SGHAT and CDR2 is FQNNGV in the germline V gene. V trimming: 6 bases; J trimming: 5 bases; junction bases outside the gene matches: 9. This CDR3 contains 14 residues. The CDR3 is CASRSGTESYGYTF. The CDR3, as DNA: TGTGCCAGCAGATCCGGGACAGAGTCATATGGCTACACCTTC.

The chain carries TRBV4-1 and TRBJ1-5; TRBD1 is a possible D gene (6 bases). V shed 4 bases and J shed 3 bases, with 13 bases lying between them. This CDR3 is built from 15 residues. CDR1 is MGHRA and CDR2 is YSYEKL in the germline V gene. The CDR3 here is CASSLFGQTNQPQHF. The CDR3 DNA sequence: TGCGCCAGCAGCCTGTTCGGACAGACCAATCAGCCCCAGCATTTT.

The chain couples TRBV28 to TRBJ1-5; D is perhaps TRBD1 (6 bases). Trimming cost V 7 bases and J 5 bases, with 21 bases left between them. The germline V gene encodes CDR1 MDHEN and CDR2 SYDVKM. The length of the CDR3 is 16 residues. The CDR3 nucleotides read TGTGCCAGCACCGGCCCAGGCAGGGGCCAAGATCAGCCCCAGCATTTT. Protein product: CASTGPGRGQDQPQHF.

In its sample, this clone was seen a few times. This sequence joins TRBV6-5 and TRBJ1-5; no clear D gene. Germline CDR1 is MNHEY and CDR2 is SVGAGI. The CDR3 length is 14 residues. V lost 5 bases and J 11 bases, leaving 19 bases between the germline ends. CDR3 in amino acids: CASSEVHSGSSQHF. DNA for the CDR3: TGTGCCAGCAGTGAGGTCCACTCCGGGTCCTCCCAGCATTTT.